This TCR beta chain was captured by sequencing in a study of cytomegalovirus exposure and HLA in healthy donors. Study-level information: Most genotyped donors, 81% of about 400, had Caucasian-associated genetic ancestry.

The CDR3 has 13 residues. V was clipped by 5 bases and J by 2 bases, with 7 bases between them. The germline gives CDR1 ENHRY, CDR2 SYGVKD. Regarding this clone: Its antigen is unknown.

Study findings and constraints: Upon later analysis, HLA-associated TCR beta chains proved more clonally expanded than other, equally common chains. At a 0.05 false discovery rate, a later analysis found 18,000 or so TCR beta sequences to be associated with HLA alleles.

The PCR used 60 Vbeta and 13 Jbeta primers. Original processing notes: Some 10 million of the about 80 million unique TCR beta chains counted in a later analysis were shared. Only in-frame clones appear in the TCRdb table, and some are missing; sequencing was by immunoSEQ multiplex PCR. Clonal size and the V and J genes are those of that table, whereas D and trimming came from the DNA. The sample includes about 160,000 clones, more than 70% of them seen just once. This rearrangement joins TRBV10-3 to TRBJ1-5; the D is unclear. Source material: PBMCs. The TCR originated in a male donor in good health and CMV-seronegative. CDR3 residues: CAISPEGNQPQHF. The DNA for the CDR3 is TGTGCCATCAGTCCAGAGGGCAATCAGCCCCAGCATTTT.